This TCR beta chain was observed in a study of blood T cell repertoires in COVID-19. The CDR3 has 13 residues. V dropped 7 bases and J dropped 5 bases, with 12 bases sitting between them. Assay used: immunoSEQ multiplex PCR; TCRdb lists only in-frame clones, some missing. Found here are 210,000 or so clones, over 75% of them singletons; the top ten hold approximately 5.1%. The sequence came from a man aged 45-60 years with COVID-19, enrolled during active disease. The chain has TRBV12-3 or TRBV12-4 and TRBJ2-1, with D maybe TRBD1 (6 bases). Sample: peripheral blood. CDR3 in amino acids: CASNTGNDNEQFF. The CDR3 DNA sequence: TGTGCCAGCAATACAGGGAACGACAATGAGCAGTTCTTC.